Listed here are 19 T cell receptor beta chains from one sample, sequenced in a study of graft-versus-host responses after intestinal transplantation. No antigen has been identified for these receptors. The method was immunoSEQ multiplex PCR; TCRdb's version includes in-frame clones alone and lacks a portion of them. Of approximately 130,000 clones listed, roughly 92% are singletons. The sample here was unstimulated CD4+ T cells sorted from spleen or lymph node cells, taken before intestinal transplant. These receptors all come from a human donor who received an intestinal transplant.

The CDR3 reads CASSLGGLAGSTDTQYF. The CDR3, as DNA: TGTGCCAGCAGCTTGGGAGGGCTAGCGGGGAGCACAGATACGCAGTATTTT. The V gene is TRBV5-6, the J gene TRBJ2-3; TRBD2 agrees at 9 bases. CDR1 is SGHDT, CDR2 YYEEEE, per germline. The V and J ends lost 0 bases and 0 bases, in that order; junction bases with no gene match: 5. The CDR3 has 17 amino acids.

The chain is built from TRBV14 and TRBJ2-2, with TRBD1 matching 7 bases. The germline CDR1 and CDR2 sequences are SGHDN and FVKESK. This CDR3 has 22 amino acids. V lost 3 bases and J lost 5; bases outside the gene matches: 27. CDR3 sequence (DNA): TGTGCCAGCAGCCAGTGGGAAAAGCCGTGGGACAGCTGGCACGAGAGAACCGGGGAGCTGTTTTTT. It is translated as CASSQWEKPWDSWHERTGELFF.

The rearrangement links TRBV25-1 to TRBJ2-1, with 8 bases identical to TRBD1. With V trimmed by 2 bases and J by 8 bases, 11 bases remained unmatched. The CDR3 runs to 16 residues. The germline V gene has CDR1 MGHDK and CDR2 SYGVNS. This CDR3 is CASSEIFETGDDEQFF. As DNA, the CDR3 is TGTGCCAGCAGTGAAATTTTCGAGACAGGGGACGATGAGCAGTTCTTC.

The chain joins TRBV14 to TRBJ1-6; the D is unclear. The CDR3 is 14 residues long. V dropped 3 bases and J dropped 2 bases, with 5 bases sitting between them. Germline V lookup: CDR1 SGHDN, CDR2 FVKESK. The DNA for the CDR3 is TGTGCCAGCAGCCAGGGGACCTATAATTCACCCCTCCACTTT. It is translated as CASSQGTYNSPLHF.

This rearrangement joins TRBV5-5 to TRBJ1-4, with 7 bases fitting TRBD1. Germline CDR1 SGHKS, CDR2 YYEKEE (reference sequence). J was trimmed by 8 bases and V by 5 bases; bases with no gene match: 12. This CDR3 spans 15 amino acids. In DNA, the CDR3 is TGTGCCAGCAGTTTCCACAGGGGCCGGGAAGAAAAACTGTTTTTT. The encoded protein is CASSFHRGREEKLFF.

The rearrangement links TRBV6-5 to TRBJ2-5; D uncertain. The CDR3 totals 11 residues. Per the germline V gene, CDR1 is MNHEY and CDR2 is SVGAGI. Trimming stripped 7 bases from V and 5 bases from J, with 8 bases between. The CDR3 spells CASTHGETQYF. The DNA of the CDR3 is TGTGCCAGCACTCACGGGGAGACCCAGTACTTC.

This clone was observed a single time. This chain uses TRBV15 with TRBJ2-6; D unresolved. The germline CDR1 and CDR2 sequences are LNHNV and YYDKDF (reference sequence). CDR3 length: 14 amino acids. V lost 9 bases to trimming and J lost 0 bases, with 9 bases between them. The CDR3 sequence: CATSTPSGANVLTF. The CDR3 DNA follows: TGTGCCACAAGTACTCCCTCTGGGGCCAACGTCCTGACTTTC.

V is TRBV19 and J is TRBJ2-5, with TRBD2 identical over 7 bases. The CDR3 is 14 residues long. The ends lost 1 base at V and 3 bases at J; junction bases unmatched: 2. Germline CDR1 and CDR2: LNHDA and SQIVND (reference sequence). The CDR3 loop is CASSIGLAEETQYF. The CDR3 DNA is TGTGCCAGTAGTATAGGGCTAGCGGAAGAGACCCAGTACTTC.

The DNA of the CDR3 is TGCGCCAGCAGCCAAGATAGGCGGGGGGTAAACAATGAGCAGTTCTTC. It codes for CASSQDRRGVNNEQFF. The chain recombines TRBV4-1 with TRBJ2-1; 8 bases agree with TRBD2. CDR1 and CDR2 (germline): MGHRA, YSYEKL. The junction had 6 bases not matched to a gene; V was cut back by 0 bases and J by 5 bases. This CDR3 has 16 amino acids.

The genes are TRBV5-6 and TRBJ2-3; 7 nucleotides agree with TRBD2. Trimming removed 4 bases from V and 3 bases from J; junction bases left unmatched: 11. Germline assignment: CDR1 SGHDT and CDR2 YYEEEE. The CDR3 has 16 amino acids. The CDR3 bases are TGTGCCAGCAGCCGCCCCCCAGCGGGGAGGACAGATACGCAGTATTTT. This codes for CASSRPPAGRTDTQYF.

This sequence joins TRBV2 and TRBJ1-2; the match to TRBD1 covers 7 bases. The CDR3 has 14 amino acids. Per germline, CDR1 SNHLY and CDR2 FYNNEI. With V trimmed by 7 bases and J by 4 bases, 9 bases remained unmatched. The CDR3 DNA reads TGTGCCAGCATTGTAGACAGGGTATCCTATGGCTACACCTTC. Residues: CASIVDRVSYGYTF. Combining the CDR3 with reference TRBV2 and TRBJ1-2 gives the whole variable domain EPEVTQTPSHQVTQMGQEVILRCVPISNHLYFYWYRQILGQKVEFLVSFYNNEISEKSEIFDDQFSVERPDGSNFTLKIRSTKLEDSAMYFCASIVDRVSYGYTFGSGTRLTVV.

This chain connects TRBV7-9 to TRBJ1-2, with unresolved D. Between the trimmed V and J ends, which lost 1 base and 5 bases, there was a span of 11 bases. Germline CDR1 SEHNR, CDR2 FQNEAQ (reference sequence). The CDR3 runs to 14 residues. The CDR3 DNA reads as TGTGCCAGCAGCTTAGATCTTGCGGGTTATGGCTACACCTTC. This codes for CASSLDLAGYGYTF. Full variable domain (outside the CDR3, taken from reference TRBV7-9 and TRBJ1-2): DTGVSQNPRHKITKRGQNVTFRCDPISEHNRLYWYRQTLGQGPEFLTYFQNEAQLEKSRLLSDRFSAERPKGSFSTLEIQRTEQGDSAMYLCASSLDLAGYGYTFGSGTRLTVV.

J is TRBJ2-2 and V is TRBV7-7; a possible D gene is TRBD2 (6 bases). Germline CDR1 reads SSHAT; CDR2 reads FNYEAQ (reference sequence). The V gene lost 4 bases and the J gene lost 6 bases, with 18 bases spanning the gap. There are 16 residues in the CDR3. CDR3 loop: CASSSDAPGVAGELFF. CDR3 bases: TGTGCCAGCAGCTCAGACGCCCCGGGGGTAGCCGGGGAGCTGTTTTTT.

The CDR3 DNA is TGTGCCGTTTCTTTGGGCAGAAACAATCAGCCCCAGCATTTT. Its translation is CAVSLGRNNQPQHF. The chain uses TRBV19 and TRBJ1-5; D is undetermined. The CDR3 runs 14 residues. V was pared by 11 bases and J by 3 bases, with 17 bases between. Germline lookup yields CDR1 LNHDA and CDR2 SQIVND (reference sequence).

J is TRBJ1-6 and V is TRBV9; TRBD1 might be the D (5 bases). This CDR3 is built from 17 residues. V lost 0 bases to trimming and J lost 7 bases, with 17 bases between them. CDR1 is SGDLS, CDR2 YYNGEE, per germline. CDR3 residues: CASSVDPPGLGNSPLHF. The CDR3 nucleotides are TGTGCCAGCAGCGTAGACCCCCCAGGGCTGGGGAATTCACCCCTCCACTTT.

The rearrangement links TRBV5-1 to TRBJ1-5, with D uncertain. Per the germline V gene, CDR1 is SGHRS and CDR2 is YFSETQ. V was pared by 1 base and J by 4 bases, with 9 bases between. The CDR3 sequence is 14 residues long. CDR3: CASSLNGLNQPQHF. The DNA for the CDR3 is TGCGCCAGCAGCTTGAATGGATTAAATCAGCCCCAGCATTTT. The full variable domain, completed using reference TRBV5-1 and TRBJ1-5, is KAGVTQTPRYLIKTRGQQVTLSCSPISGHRSVSWYQQTPGQGLQFLFEYFSETQRNKGNFPGRFSGRQFSNSRSEMNVSTLELGDSALYLCASSLNGLNQPQHFGDGTRLSIL.

There are a few counts of this clone. The rearrangement links TRBV2 to TRBJ2-7, with 7 bases fitting TRBD2. J lost 0 bases, V lost 9 bases, and 5 bases had no gene match. This CDR3 region has 13 residues. Germline loops: CDR1 SNHLY, CDR2 FYNNEI. The CDR3 is CARARGSSYEQYF. In nucleotides, the CDR3 is TGTGCCAGGGCGCGGGGGTCCTCCTACGAGCAGTACTTC.

The rearrangement uses TRBV7-9 and TRBJ1-3; D gene uncertain. V dropped 0 bases and J dropped 0 bases, with 6 bases sitting between them. The CDR3 runs 15 residues. The germline V gene has CDR1 SEHNR and CDR2 FQNEAQ (reference sequence). The CDR3 nucleotides are TGTGCCAGCAGCTTAGCCGCGGTCTCTGGAAACACCATATATTTT. It encodes CASSLAAVSGNTIYF.

The chain joins TRBV13 to TRBJ1-5; 7 nucleotides align to TRBD1. With 2 bases clipped from V and 7 bases from J, the junction kept 2 bases outside the gene matches. Looked up from germline, CDR1 is PRHDT and CDR2 is FYEKMQ (reference sequence). The CDR3 spans 13 residues. CDR3 nucleotide sequence: TGTGCCAGCAGCTTAACAGGGGAGCAGCCCCAGCATTTT. It codes for CASSLTGEQPQHF.